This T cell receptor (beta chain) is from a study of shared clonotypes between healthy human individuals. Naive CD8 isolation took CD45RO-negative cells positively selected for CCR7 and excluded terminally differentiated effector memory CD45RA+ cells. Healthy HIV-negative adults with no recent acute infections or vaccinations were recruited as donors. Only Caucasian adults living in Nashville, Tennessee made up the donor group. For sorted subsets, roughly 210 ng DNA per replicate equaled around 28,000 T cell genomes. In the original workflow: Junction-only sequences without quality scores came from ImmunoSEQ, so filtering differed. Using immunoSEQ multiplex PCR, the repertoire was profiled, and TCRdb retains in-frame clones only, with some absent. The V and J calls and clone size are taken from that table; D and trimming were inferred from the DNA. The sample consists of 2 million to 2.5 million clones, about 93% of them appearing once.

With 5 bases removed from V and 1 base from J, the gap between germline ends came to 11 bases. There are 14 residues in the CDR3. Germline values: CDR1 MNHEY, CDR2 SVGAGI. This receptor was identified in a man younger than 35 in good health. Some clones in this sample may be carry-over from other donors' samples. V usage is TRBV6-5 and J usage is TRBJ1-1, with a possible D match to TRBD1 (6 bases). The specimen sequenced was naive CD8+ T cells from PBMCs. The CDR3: CASSKTGGNTEAFF. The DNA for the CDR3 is TGTGCCAGCAGTAAGACAGGAGGGAACACTGAAGCTTTCTTT.